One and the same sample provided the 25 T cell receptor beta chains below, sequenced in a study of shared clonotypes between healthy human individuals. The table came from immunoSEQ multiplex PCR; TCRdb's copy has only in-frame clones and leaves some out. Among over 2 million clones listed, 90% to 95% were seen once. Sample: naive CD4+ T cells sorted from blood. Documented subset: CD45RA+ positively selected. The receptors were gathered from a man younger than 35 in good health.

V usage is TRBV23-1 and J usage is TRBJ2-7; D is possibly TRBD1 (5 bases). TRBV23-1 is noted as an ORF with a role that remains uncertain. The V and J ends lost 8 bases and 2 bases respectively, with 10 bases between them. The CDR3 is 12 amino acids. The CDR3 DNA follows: TGCGCCAGCCAGACAGAAGCCTACGAGCAGTACTTC. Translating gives CASQTEAYEQYF.

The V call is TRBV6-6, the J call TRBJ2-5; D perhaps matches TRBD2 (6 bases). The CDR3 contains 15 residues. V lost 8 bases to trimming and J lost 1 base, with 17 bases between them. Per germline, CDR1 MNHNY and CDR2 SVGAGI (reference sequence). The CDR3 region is CASQLVGGTQETQYF. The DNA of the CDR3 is TGTGCCAGCCAGTTAGTGGGCGGGACCCAAGAGACCCAGTACTTC.

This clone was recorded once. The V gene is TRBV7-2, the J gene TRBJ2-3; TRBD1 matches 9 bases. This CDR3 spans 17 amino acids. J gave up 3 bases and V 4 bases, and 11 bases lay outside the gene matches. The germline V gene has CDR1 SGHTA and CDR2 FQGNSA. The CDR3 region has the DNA TGTGCCAGCAGCTGGACAGGGGCAGGACTCCTGACAGATACGCAGTATTTT. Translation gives CASSWTGAGLLTDTQYF.

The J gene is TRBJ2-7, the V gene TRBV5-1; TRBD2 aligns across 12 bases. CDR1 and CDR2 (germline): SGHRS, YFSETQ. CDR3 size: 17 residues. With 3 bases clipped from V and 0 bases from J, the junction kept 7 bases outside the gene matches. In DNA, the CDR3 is TGCGCCAGCAGCTGGAGGACTAGCGGGGAGAACTCCTACGAGCAGTACTTC. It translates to CASSWRTSGENSYEQYF. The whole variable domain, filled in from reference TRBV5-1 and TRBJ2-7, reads KAGVTQTPRYLIKTRGQQVTLSCSPISGHRSVSWYQQTPGQGLQFLFEYFSETQRNKGNFPGRFSGRQFSNSRSEMNVSTLELGDSALYLCASSWRTSGENSYEQYFGPGTRLTVT.

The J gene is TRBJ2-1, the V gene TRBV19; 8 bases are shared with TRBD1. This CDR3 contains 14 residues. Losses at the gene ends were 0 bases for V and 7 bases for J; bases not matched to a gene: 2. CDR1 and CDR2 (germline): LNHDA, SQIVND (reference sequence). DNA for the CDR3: TGTGCCAGTAGTATAGATCAGGGGGCAAATGAGCAGTTCTTC. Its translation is CASSIDQGANEQFF.

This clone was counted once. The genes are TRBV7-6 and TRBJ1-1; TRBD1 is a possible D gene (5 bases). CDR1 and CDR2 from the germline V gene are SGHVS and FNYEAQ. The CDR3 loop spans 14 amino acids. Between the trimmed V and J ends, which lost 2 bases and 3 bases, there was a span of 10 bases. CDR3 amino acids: CASSLRQTDTEAFF. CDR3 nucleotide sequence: TGTGCCAGCAGCTTACGACAGACAGACACTGAAGCTTTCTTT.

CDR3 loop: CASSLQGVTGELFF. CDR3 nucleotides: TGTGCCAGCTCCCTCCAAGGGGTAACCGGGGAGCTGTTTTTT. The V and J genes are TRBV18 and TRBJ2-2, with TRBD1 as a possible D gene (5 bases). Germline values: CDR1 KGHSH, CDR2 LQKENI. V gave up 6 bases and J gave up 5 bases, with 13 bases separating them. The CDR3 runs 14 residues.

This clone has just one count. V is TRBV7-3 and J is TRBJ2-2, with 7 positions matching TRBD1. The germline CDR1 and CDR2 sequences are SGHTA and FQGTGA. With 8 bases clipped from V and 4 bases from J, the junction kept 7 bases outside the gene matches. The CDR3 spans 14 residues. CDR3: CASGTGQPTGELFF. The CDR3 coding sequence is TGTGCCAGCGGCACGGGACAGCCCACCGGGGAGCTGTTTTTT.

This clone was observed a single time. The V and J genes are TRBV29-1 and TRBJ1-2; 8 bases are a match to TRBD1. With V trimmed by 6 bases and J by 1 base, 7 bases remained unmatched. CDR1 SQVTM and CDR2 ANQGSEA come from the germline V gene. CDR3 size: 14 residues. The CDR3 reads CSVPQGALNYGYTF. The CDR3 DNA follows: TGCAGCGTACCCCAGGGGGCCCTTAACTATGGCTACACCTTC.

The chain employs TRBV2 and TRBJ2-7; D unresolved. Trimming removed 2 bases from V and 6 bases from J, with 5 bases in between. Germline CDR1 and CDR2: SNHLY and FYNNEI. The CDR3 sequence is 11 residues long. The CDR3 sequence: CASSEWSEQYF. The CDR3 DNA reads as TGTGCCAGCAGTGAATGGAGCGAGCAGTACTTC.

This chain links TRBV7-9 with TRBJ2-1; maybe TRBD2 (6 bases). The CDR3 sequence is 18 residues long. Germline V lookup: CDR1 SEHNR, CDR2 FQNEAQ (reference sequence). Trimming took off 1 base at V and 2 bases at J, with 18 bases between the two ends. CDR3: CASSLDAFPGAPYNEQFF. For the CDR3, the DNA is TGTGCCAGCAGCTTAGACGCGTTCCCGGGAGCTCCCTACAATGAGCAGTTCTTC.

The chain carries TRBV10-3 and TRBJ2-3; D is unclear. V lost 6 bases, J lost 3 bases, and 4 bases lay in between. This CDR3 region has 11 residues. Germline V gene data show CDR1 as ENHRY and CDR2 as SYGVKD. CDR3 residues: CAISLTDTQYF. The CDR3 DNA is TGTGCCATCAGCCTAACAGATACGCAGTATTTT.

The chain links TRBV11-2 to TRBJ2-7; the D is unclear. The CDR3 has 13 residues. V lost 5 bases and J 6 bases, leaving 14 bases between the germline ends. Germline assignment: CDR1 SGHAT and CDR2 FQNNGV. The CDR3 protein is CASSPSSTGEQYF. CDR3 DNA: TGTGCCAGCAGCCCCTCATCCACCGGCGAGCAGTACTTC. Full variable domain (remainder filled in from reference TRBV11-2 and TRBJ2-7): EAGVAQSPRYKIIEKRQSVAFWCNPISGHATLYWYQQILGQGPKLLIQFQNNGVVDDSQLPKDRFSAERLKGVDSTLKIQPAKLEDSAVYLCASSPSSTGEQYFGPGTRLTVT.

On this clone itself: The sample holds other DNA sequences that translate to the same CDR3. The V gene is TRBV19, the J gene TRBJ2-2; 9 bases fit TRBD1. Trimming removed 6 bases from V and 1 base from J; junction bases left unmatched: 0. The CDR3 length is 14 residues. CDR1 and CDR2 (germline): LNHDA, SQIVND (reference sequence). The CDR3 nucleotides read TGTGCCAGTAGGGGACAGGGGAACACCGGGGAGCTGTTTTTT. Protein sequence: CASRGQGNTGELFF. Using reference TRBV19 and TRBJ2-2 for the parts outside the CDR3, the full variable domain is DGGITQSPKYLFRKEGQNVTLSCEQNLNHDAMYWYRQDPGQGLRLIYYSQIVNDFQKGDIAEGYSVSREKKESFPLTVTSAQKNPTAFYLCASRGQGNTGELFFGEGSRLTVL.

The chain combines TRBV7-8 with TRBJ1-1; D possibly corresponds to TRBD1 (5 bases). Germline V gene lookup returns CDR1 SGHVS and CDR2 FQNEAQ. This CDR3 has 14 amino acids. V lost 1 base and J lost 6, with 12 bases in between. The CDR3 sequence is CASSLGTGRAEAFF. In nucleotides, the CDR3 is TGTGCCAGCAGCTTAGGTACGGGACGGGCTGAAGCTTTCTTT.

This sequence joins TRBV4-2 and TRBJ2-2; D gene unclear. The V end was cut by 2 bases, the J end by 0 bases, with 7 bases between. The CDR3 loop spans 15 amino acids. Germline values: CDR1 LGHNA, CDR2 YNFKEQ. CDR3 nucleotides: TGTGCCAGCAGCCAACTAGAGTCGAACACCGGGGAGCTGTTTTTT. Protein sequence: CASSQLESNTGELFF.

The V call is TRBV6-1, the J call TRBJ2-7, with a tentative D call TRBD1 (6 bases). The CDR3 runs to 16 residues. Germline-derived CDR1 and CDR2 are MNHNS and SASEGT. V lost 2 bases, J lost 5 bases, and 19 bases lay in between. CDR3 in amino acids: CASSEPFGQIVNEQYF. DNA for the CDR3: TGTGCCAGCAGTGAACCCTTTGGACAGATAGTCAACGAGCAGTACTTC.

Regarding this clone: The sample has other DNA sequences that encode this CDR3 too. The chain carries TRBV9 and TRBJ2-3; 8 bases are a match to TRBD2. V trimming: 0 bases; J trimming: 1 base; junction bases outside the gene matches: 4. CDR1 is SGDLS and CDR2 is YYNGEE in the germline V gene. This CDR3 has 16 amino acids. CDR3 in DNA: TGTGCCAGCAGCGTAGGTAGTAGCGGGGGCACAGATACGCAGTATTTT. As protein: CASSVGSSGGTDTQYF.

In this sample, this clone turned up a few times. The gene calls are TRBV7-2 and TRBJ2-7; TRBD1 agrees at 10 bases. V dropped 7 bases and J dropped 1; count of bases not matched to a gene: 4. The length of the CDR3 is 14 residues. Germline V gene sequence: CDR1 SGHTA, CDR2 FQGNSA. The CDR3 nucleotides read TGTGCCAGCAACTCGGGACAGGGGTCCTACGAGCAGTACTTC. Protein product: CASNSGQGSYEQYF.

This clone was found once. The CDR3 nucleotides are TGTGCCAGCAGCCAAATCCGGGATGGCTACACCTTC. This codes for CASSQIRDGYTF. The genes are TRBV14 and TRBJ1-2; D is undetermined. CDR1 is SGHDN, CDR2 FVKESK, per germline. This CDR3 contains 12 residues. The V gene lost 2 bases and the J gene lost 6 bases, with 7 bases spanning the gap.

CDR3 loop: CSVESGGDQPQHF. The CDR3 DNA sequence: TGCAGCGTTGAATCTGGGGGCGACCAGCCCCAGCATTTT. The chain joins TRBV29-1 to TRBJ1-5, with a weak D call TRBD1 (6 bases). Germline loops: CDR1 SQVTM, CDR2 ANQGSEA. CDR3 length: 13 amino acids. Trimming left V 2 bases short and J 7 bases short, with 12 bases between. The full variable domain, completed using reference TRBV29-1 and TRBJ1-5, is SAVISQKPSRDICQRGTSLTIQCQVDSQVTMMFWYRQQPGQSLTLIATANQGSEATYESGFVIDKFPISRPNLTFSTLTVSNMSPEDSSIYLCSVESGGDQPQHFGDGTRLSIL.

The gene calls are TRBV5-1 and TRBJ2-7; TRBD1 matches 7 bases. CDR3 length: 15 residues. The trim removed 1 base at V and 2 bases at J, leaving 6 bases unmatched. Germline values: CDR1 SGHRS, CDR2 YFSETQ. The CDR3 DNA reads TGCGCCAGCAGCTTGTCCCAGGGGGTCGCCTACGAGCAGTACTTC. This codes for CASSLSQGVAYEQYF.

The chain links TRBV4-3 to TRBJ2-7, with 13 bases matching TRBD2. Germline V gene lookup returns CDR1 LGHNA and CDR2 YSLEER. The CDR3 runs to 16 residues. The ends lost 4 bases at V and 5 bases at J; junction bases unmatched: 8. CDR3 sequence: CASSRTSGRARNEQYF. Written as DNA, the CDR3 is TGCGCCAGCAGCCGAACTAGCGGGAGGGCCCGTAACGAGCAGTACTTC.

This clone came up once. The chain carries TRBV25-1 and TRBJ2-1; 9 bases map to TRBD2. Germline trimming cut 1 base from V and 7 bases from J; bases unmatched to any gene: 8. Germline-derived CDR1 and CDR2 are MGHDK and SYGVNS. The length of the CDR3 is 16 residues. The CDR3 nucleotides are TGTGCCAGCAGTGAATTAGTAACTAGCGGGTATAATGAGCAGTTCTTC. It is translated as CASSELVTSGYNEQFF.

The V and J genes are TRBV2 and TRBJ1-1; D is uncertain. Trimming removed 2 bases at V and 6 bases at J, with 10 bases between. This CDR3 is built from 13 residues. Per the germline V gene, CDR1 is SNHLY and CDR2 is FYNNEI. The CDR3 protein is CASSELRGSEAFF. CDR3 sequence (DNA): TGTGCCAGCAGTGAACTTCGGGGATCTGAAGCTTTCTTT.